This T cell receptor beta chain was observed in a study of cytomegalovirus exposure and HLA in healthy donors. Study results and caveats: A link between a missense DCLRE1C variant and TCR beta V- and J-gene trimming emerged from a later analysis. Association with HLA alleles at 0.05 false discovery rate was found for 15,000 to 20,000 TCR beta sequences in a later analysis. Immune exposure information comprised only CMV serostatus. In all likelihood, a cluster of highly shared sequence variants was a sequencing artifact.

Vbeta (60) and Jbeta (13) primers were used in the PCR. Libraries were prepared by immunoSEQ multiplex PCR; TCRdb keeps only in-frame clonotypes and omits some of them. The sample holds around 130,000 clones, 83% seen once. Germline-derived CDR1 and CDR2 are ENHRY and SYGVKD. The CDR3 totals 14 residues. Comment on this clone: Its specificity is not known.

Sequenced input: PBMCs. The receptor comes from a girl aged 2 to 10 in good health and CMV-seronegative. The chain carries TRBV10-3 and TRBJ2-5; possible D gene TRBD1, 6 bases. With the DNA end fitting TRBJ2-7 better, the J assignment may be wrong. The chain's CDR3 is CAISVDLQGYEQYF. The CDR3 DNA follows: TGTGCCATCAGTGTGGATCTACAGGGCTACGAGCAGTACTTC.